These T cell receptor beta chains were read from a single sample in a study of cytomegalovirus exposure and HLA in healthy donors. Measured with immunoSEQ multiplex PCR; TCRdb has only the in-frame clones, and not every one. The sample has some 60,000 clones, around 96% seen once. The sample was PBMCs. All receptors derive from a man aged 18 to 29 in good health and CMV-seronegative. CDR3s include the opening cysteine and the closing phenylalanine or tryptophan. D genes are given only for firm matches. Some rows have no size entry. The others give once, few or many, or a class for an expanded clone.

>TRBD1|TRBV19|NA|TRBJ1-4
TGTGCCAGTAGTCCCAGGGGGCTGGGAGAAAAACTGTTTTTT
CASSPRGLGEKLFF
>TRBD2|TRBV19|NA|TRBJ2-4
TGTGCCAGTAGTATCCGGCTAGCGGGATCCAGTCGTACCAAAAACATTCAGTACTTC
CASSIRLAGSSRTKNIQYF
>NA|TRBV5-1|NA|TRBJ1-1
TGCGCCAGCAGCTTGACCGGGGGTACTGAAGCTTTCTTT
CASSLTGGTEAFF
>NA|TRBV7-9|NA|TRBJ1-4
TGTGCCAGCAGCCACCTCCCGGGACATGAGGATGAAAAACTGTTTTTT
CASSHLPGHEDEKLFF
>NA|TRBV19|NA|TRBJ2-1
TGTGCCAGTAGGGCAAATAAGGGGCTATCCTACAATGAGCAGTTCTTC
CASRANKGLSYNEQFF
>NA|TRBV7-9|NA|TRBJ2-1
TGTGCCAGCAGCTTTTTCCATTTGGTCATTGAGAATGAGCAGTTCTTC
CASSFFHLVIENEQFF
>NA|TRBV28|NA|TRBJ1-1
TGTGCCAGCAGTTCCTTTGAAGCTTTCTTT
CASSSFEAFF
>TRBD2|TRBV7-2|NA|TRBJ2-1
TGTGCCAGCAGCTTTAGCGGGGGAAAGGATGAGCAGTTCTTC
CASSFSGGKDEQFF
>NA|TRBV10-1|NA|TRBJ2-7
TGCGCCAGCAGTGAGAGACAGTTAGCCAGCTACTACGAGCAGTACTTC
CASSERQLASYYEQYF
>NA|TRBV21-1|NA|TRBJ2-7
TGTGCCAGCAAATGTCGTTGGGGCCGATCCACCTACGAGCAGTACTTC
CASKCRWGRSTYEQYF
>NA|TRBV18|once|TRBJ1-1
TGTGCCAGCTCACAAGGAAGGACAGATATGAACACTGAAGCTTTCTTT
CASSQGRTDMNTEAFF
>TRBD2|TRBV10-1|NA|TRBJ2-2
TGCGCCAGCAGTGAGCCGCTATTCCCAGCGGGAGGCCCCAACACCGGGGAGCTGTTTTTT
CASSEPLFPAGGPNTGELFF
>TRBD2|TRBV28|NA|TRBJ2-4
TGTGCCAGCAGCCATCTAGCGGGGGGCATTAAAAACATTCAGTACTTC
CASSHLAGGIKNIQYF
>TRBD2|TRBV30|NA|TRBJ2-1
TGTGCCCGAGGGGTTAGCGGGAGGATCGGTGAGCAGTTCTTC
CARGVSGRIGEQFF
>NA|TRBV6-1|NA|TRBJ1-2
TGTGCCAGCAGTGAACTTGGCGTCGGCAGGAGGAACTATGGCTACACCTTC
CASSELGVGRRNYGYTF
>NA|TRBV9|NA|TRBJ2-7
TGTGCCAGCAGCGGGACAGATCCGTTC
CASSGTDPF
>NA|TRBV11-2|once|TRBJ2-5
TGTGCCAGCAGACCCCAAAGCGGGGAGACCCAGTACTTC
CASRPQSGETQYF
>NA|TRBV29-1|NA|TRBJ2-5
TGCAGCGCCGGGACTTTACAAGAGACCCAGTACTTC
CSAGTLQETQYF
>TRBD1|TRBV11-2|NA|TRBJ1-5
TGTGCCAGCAGCTCTGAGACAGGGGAAGGTCAGCCCCAGCATTTT
CASSSETGEGQPQHF
>NA|TRBV27|NA|TRBJ2-7
TGTGCCAGCAGTCTCGGGGGGCTATCTCCCTACGAGCAGTACTTC
CASSLGGLSPYEQYF
>TRBD1|TRBV6-1|NA|TRBJ1-5
TGTGCCAGCAGGACAGGGCTTCAGCCCCAGCATTTT
CASRTGLQPQHF
>TRBD1|TRBV27|few|TRBJ2-7
TGTGCCAGCAGTTATGGACAGGGGGCCTACGAGCAGTACTTC
CASSYGQGAYEQYF
>TRBD1|TRBV19|once|TRBJ1-1
TGTGCCAGTAGGATGGGGACAGGGGGCCCTCTGAACACTGAAGCTTTCTTT
CASRMGTGGPLNTEAFF
>TRBD1|TRBV9|once|TRBJ1-4
TGTGCCAGCAGCCCGCGGGACAGGGGTAATGAAAAACTGTTTTTT
CASSPRDRGNEKLFF
>NA|TRBV7-9|NA|TRBJ1-2
TGTGCCAGCAGCTTGGGGCAGGGTTGGGGCTACACCTTC
CASSLGQGWGYTF
>TRBD2|TRBV27|NA|TRBJ2-2
TGTGCCAGCAGTGCAACTAGCGGGAGGGTTACCGGGGAGCTGTTTTTT
CASSATSGRVTGELFF
>TRBD1|TRBV4-2|NA|TRBJ2-3
TGTGCCAGCAGCCACGAGGGACAGAGCACAGATACGCAGTATTTT
CASSHEGQSTDTQYF
>TRBD1|TRBV23-1|NA|TRBJ2-7
TGCGCCAGCAGTCAATCCCCACAGGGGAGCATAGGCTCCTACGAGCAGTACTTC
CASSQSPQGSIGSYEQYF
>NA|TRBV5-1|once|TRBJ1-2
TGCGCCAGCAGCTTGGTGGCCGACAGCCTCTATGGCTACACCTTC
CASSLVADSLYGYTF
>TRBD2|TRBV30|few|TRBJ2-7
TGTGCCTGGAGTGTCTTCGCCCGGGAGGAAGAGCAGTACTTC
CAWSVFAREEEQYF
>TRBD1|TRBV7-2|NA|TRBJ2-5
TGTGCCAGCAGCTATTACAGGGGGACCCTAGACAACCAAGAGACCCAGTACTTC
CASSYYRGTLDNQETQYF
>TRBD2|TRBV4-1|NA|TRBJ2-7
TGCGCCAGCAGCCACGTAGGGGAGGGTTACGAGCAGTACTTC
CASSHVGEGYEQYF
>NA|TRBV13|NA|TRBJ2-5
TGTGCCAGCAGCCCCGATAGCGTTAGGGACCAGTACTTC
CASSPDSVRDQYF
>TRBD2|TRBV28|NA|TRBJ2-5
TGTGCCAGCAGTTCGGCTCTAGCGGGAGCTCCCCGGAAGACCCAGTACTTC
CASSSALAGAPRKTQYF
>NA|TRBV27|NA|TRBJ2-1
TGTGCCAGCGGAGGACGACTAGACCCCAAGAGTAAGGCCTACAATGAGCAGTTCTTC
CASGGRLDPKSKAYNEQFF
>TRBD1|TRBV7-2|NA|TRBJ2-5
TGTGCCAGCAGCACTAGACAGGGAATTGGGACCCAGTACTTC
CASSTRQGIGTQYF
>TRBD2|TRBV11-1|NA|TRBJ2-3
TGTGCCACCGGGACTAGCGGAGCTAGCACAGATACGCAGTATTTT
CATGTSGASTDTQYF
>TRBD1|TRBV30|NA|TRBJ2-3
TGTGCCCTGGTACGAGGACAGGGTGACACAGATACGCAGTATTTT
CALVRGQGDTDTQYF
>NA|TRBV7-9|NA|TRBJ1-2
TGTGCCAGCAGCCCGTTACAGGGTTCGGGTGGCTACACCTTC
CASSPLQGSGGYTF
>TRBD2|TRBV27|once|TRBJ2-1
TGTGCCAGCAGTAAGACCGCGGGAGAGCCATACAATGAGCAGTTCTTC
CASSKTAGEPYNEQFF
>NA|TRBV28|NA|TRBJ1-2
TGTGCCAGCAGGACTGTGAGCTATGGCTACACCTTC
CASRTVSYGYTF
>NA|TRBV7-9|NA|TRBJ1-1
TGTGCCAGCAGCTCTCGGGACAAGTCGAACACTGAAGCTTTCTTT
CASSSRDKSNTEAFF
>TRBD1|TRBV18|NA|TRBJ1-5
TGTGCCAGCTCACCGGGACAGGGCAATCAGCCCCAGCATTTT
CASSPGQGNQPQHF
>NA|TRBV5-1|NA|TRBJ1-1
TGCGCCAGCAGCTTTACAGGGTCGAGGGCTGAAGCTTTCTTT
CASSFTGSRAEAFF
>NA|TRBV29-1|NA|TRBJ2-7
TGCAGCGTTGAACTAACCGGGGACTACGAGCAGTACTTC
CSVELTGDYEQYF
>NA|TRBV7-2|NA|TRBJ2-3
TGTGCCAGCAGCTTAGGGTGGACAGGCACAGATACGCAGTATTTT
CASSLGWTGTDTQYF
>NA|TRBV5-1|NA|TRBJ1-1
TGCGCCAGCAGCTTGATGGGACAAATGAACACTGAAGCTTTCTTT
CASSLMGQMNTEAFF
>TRBD1|TRBV7-9|NA|TRBJ1-5
TGTGCCAGCAGCTCGGACAGGGACAATCAGCCCCAGCATTTT
CASSSDRDNQPQHF
>NA|TRBV9|once|TRBJ2-7
TGTGCCAGCAGCGTAGGTAGCGGCTCCTACGAGCAGTACTTC
CASSVGSGSYEQYF
>NA|TRBV11-3|NA|TRBJ2-5
TGTGCCAGGACGCTCTCAATCCCCGGAGGGCAGACCCAGTACTTC
CARTLSIPGGQTQYF
>TRBD1|TRBV7-8|NA|TRBJ2-3
TGTGCCAGCAGCTTAGATACAGGGGAGAATACGCAGTATTTT
CASSLDTGENTQYF
>NA|TRBV14|NA|TRBJ2-7
TGTGCCAGCAGCCAAGGACGGAGGAAGGCCTACGAGCAGTACTTC
CASSQGRRKAYEQYF
>TRBD2|TRBV9|once|TRBJ2-2
TGTGCCAGCAGCGTCTCCAGCGGGAGTTTTACCGGGGAGCTGTTTTTT
CASSVSSGSFTGELFF
>TRBD2|TRBV5-8|NA|TRBJ2-3
TGTGCCAGCAGCCTAAGGACTAGATTCACAGATACGCAGTATTTT
CASSLRTRFTDTQYF